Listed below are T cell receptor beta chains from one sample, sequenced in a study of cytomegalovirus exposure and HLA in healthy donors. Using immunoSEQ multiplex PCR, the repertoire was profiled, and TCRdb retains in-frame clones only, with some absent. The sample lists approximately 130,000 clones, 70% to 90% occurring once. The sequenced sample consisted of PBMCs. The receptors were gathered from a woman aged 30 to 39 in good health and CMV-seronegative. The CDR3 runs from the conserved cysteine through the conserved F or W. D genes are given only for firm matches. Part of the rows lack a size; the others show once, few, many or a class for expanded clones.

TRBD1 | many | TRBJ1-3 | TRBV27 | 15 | TGTGCCAGCAGTTCCGACAGGGCCGGTAGAAACACCATATATTTT | CASSSDRAGRNTIYF
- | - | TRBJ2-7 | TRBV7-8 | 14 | TGTGCCAGCAGCTTAAAACTCCAGGGTAGCGAGCAGTACTTC | CASSLKLQGSEQYF
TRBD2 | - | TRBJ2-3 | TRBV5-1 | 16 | TGCGCCAGCAGCTTGGTAGCGGGGGGCGTCACAGATACGCAGTATTTT | CASSLVAGGVTDTQYF
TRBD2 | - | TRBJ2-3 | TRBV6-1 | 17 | TGTGCCAGCAGTGACGCGGGGGGCGGGGGCGGCACAGATACGCAGTATTTT | CASSDAGGGGGTDTQYF
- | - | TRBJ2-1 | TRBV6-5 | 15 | TGTGCCAGCAGTTTTCGGCGGGCTATCAACAATGAGCAGTTCTTC | CASSFRRAINNEQFF
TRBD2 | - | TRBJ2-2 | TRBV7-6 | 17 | TGTGCCAGCACCTTTAGCGGGGGGGCTTTCGACACCGGGGAGCTGTTTTTT | CASTFSGGAFDTGELFF
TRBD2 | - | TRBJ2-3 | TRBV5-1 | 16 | TGCGCCAGCAGCTTTACTAGCGGGGGATACACAGATACGCAGTATTTT | CASSFTSGGYTDTQYF
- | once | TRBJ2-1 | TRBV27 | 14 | TGTGCCAGCAGTTCTGCGGGGGCCTTCAATGAGCAGTTCTTC | CASSSAGAFNEQFF
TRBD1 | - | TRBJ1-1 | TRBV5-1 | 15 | TGCGCCAGCAGCCTACGGACAGGGGGAATCACTGAAGCTTTCTTT | CASSLRTGGITEAFF
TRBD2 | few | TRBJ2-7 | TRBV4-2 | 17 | TGTGCCAGCAGCCAAGCAGCGGCTAGCGGGGCCACCTACGAGCAGTACTTC | CASSQAAASGATYEQYF
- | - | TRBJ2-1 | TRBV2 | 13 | TGTGCCAGCAGTGAACCCTATGGAGATGCGCAGTTCTTC | CASSEPYGDAQFF
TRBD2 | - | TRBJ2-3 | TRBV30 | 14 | TGTGCCTGGAGACTAGCGGGGGGCACAGATACGCAGTATTTT | CAWRLAGGTDTQYF
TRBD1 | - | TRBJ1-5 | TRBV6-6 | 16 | TGTGCCAGCAGTCAACAGGGGGCTGGGGGCAATCAGCCCCAGCATTTT | CASSQQGAGGNQPQHF
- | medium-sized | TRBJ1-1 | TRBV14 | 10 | TGTGCCAGCCATAACACTGAAGCTTTCTTT | CASHNTEAFF
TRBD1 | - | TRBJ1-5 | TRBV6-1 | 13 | TGTGCCAGCAGTGGACAGGGGTATCAGCCCCAGCATTTT | CASSGQGYQPQHF
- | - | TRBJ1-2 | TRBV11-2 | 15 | TGTGCCAGCAGCCCGGGACTGGGGGCTAACTATGGCTACACCTTC | CASSPGLGANYGYTF
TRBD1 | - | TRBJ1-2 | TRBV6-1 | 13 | TGTGCCAGCCTACAGGGGGTCCGTCGCGGCTACACCTTC | CASLQGVRRGYTF
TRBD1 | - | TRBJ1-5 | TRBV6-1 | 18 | TGTGCCAGCAGTGAAGCAACAGGGGGCGTGGGGAGCAATCAGCCCCAGCATTTT | CASSEATGGVGSNQPQHF
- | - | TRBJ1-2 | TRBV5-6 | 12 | TGTGCCAGCAGCCTGGACAGCTATGGCTACACCTTC | CASSLDSYGYTF
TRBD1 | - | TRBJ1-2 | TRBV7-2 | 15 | TGTGCCAGCAGCACCGACGGGACAGGGGGGTATGGCTACACCTTC | CASSTDGTGGYGYTF
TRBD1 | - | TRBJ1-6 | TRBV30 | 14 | TGTGCCACAGGGGTCGGGACCCCGAATTCACCCCTCCACTTT | CATGVGTPNSPLHF
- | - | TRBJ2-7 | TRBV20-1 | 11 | TGCAGTGCTAAAGGGGAATACGAGCAGTACTTC | CSAKGEYEQYF
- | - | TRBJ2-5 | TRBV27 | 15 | TGTGCCAGCAGTTTATCGGGGCCCCGGTGGGAGACCCAGTACTTC | CASSLSGPRWETQYF
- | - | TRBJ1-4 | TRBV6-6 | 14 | TGTGCCAGCACCGTGAGGATCGGTAATGAAAAACTGTTTTTT | CASTVRIGNEKLFF
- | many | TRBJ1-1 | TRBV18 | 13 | TGTGCCAGCTCACAGTTCACAAACACTGAAGCTTTCTTT | CASSQFTNTEAFF
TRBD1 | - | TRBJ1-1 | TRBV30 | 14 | TGTGCCTGGAGTGCGGACAGGGGGAACACTGAAGCTTTCTTT | CAWSADRGNTEAFF
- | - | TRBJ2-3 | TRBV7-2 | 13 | TGTGCCAGCAGCTTAGTAGGAGTCGATACGCAGTATTTT | CASSLVGVDTQYF
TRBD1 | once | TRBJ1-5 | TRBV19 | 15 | TGTGCCAGTAGTATCCGGGACAGGGGCAATCAGCCCCAGCATTTT | CASSIRDRGNQPQHF
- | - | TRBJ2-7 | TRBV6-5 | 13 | TGTGCCAGCAGTTCCGTTTCTCCCTACGAGCAGTACTTC | CASSSVSPYEQYF
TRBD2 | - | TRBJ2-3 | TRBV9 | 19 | TGTGCCAGCAGCTCTAGGGGGGGACTAGCGGGGCTTCCGGGAGATACGCAGTATTTT | CASSSRGGLAGLPGDTQYF
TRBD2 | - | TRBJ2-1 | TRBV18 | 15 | TGTGCCAGCTCACCAAGCGGGGGCTCCTACAATGAGCAGTTCTTC | CASSPSGGSYNEQFF
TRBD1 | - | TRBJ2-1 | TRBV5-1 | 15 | TGCGCCAGCAGTGGGGTGACAGGGTCCTACAATGAGCAGTTCTTC | CASSGVTGSYNEQFF
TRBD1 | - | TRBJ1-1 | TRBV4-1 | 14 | TGCGCCAGCAGCCCACAGGGGGCTACGACTGAAGCTTTCTTT | CASSPQGATTEAFF
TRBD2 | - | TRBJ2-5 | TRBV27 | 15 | TGTGCCAGCAGTCCTAGACTAGCGCGACAAGAGACCCAGTACTTC | CASSPRLARQETQYF
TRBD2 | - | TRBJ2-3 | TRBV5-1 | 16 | TGCGCCAGCAGCCTAATCCCCGGGACTAGCCCAGATACGCAGTATTTT | CASSLIPGTSPDTQYF
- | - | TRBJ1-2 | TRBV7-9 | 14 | TGTGCCAGCAGCATAGACGGTCCCCTCATAGGCTACACCTTC | CASSIDGPLIGYTF
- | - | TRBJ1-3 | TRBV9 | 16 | TGTGCCAGCAGCGTAGGGACAAGTAGCTCTGGAAACACCATATATTTT | CASSVGTSSSGNTIYF
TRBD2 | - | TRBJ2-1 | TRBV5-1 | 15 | TGCGCCAGCAGCTTGGCAGCGGGGGGCCCCAATGAGCAGTTCTTC | CASSLAAGGPNEQFF
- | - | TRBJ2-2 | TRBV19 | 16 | TGTGCCAGTAGTATCGGGACCACAGGGACCACCGGGGAGCTGTTTTTT | CASSIGTTGTTGELFF
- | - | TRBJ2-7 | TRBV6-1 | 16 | TGTGCCAGCAGTGCCAACATTCTGGCAGGGACCTACGAGCAGTACTTC | CASSANILAGTYEQYF
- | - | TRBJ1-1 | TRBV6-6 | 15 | TGTGCCAGCAGTGCCGGGGGTTATTTGGACACTGAAGCTTTCTTT | CASSAGGYLDTEAFF
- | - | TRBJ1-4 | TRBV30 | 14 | TGTGCCTGGAGCTTCCTAGCAACTAATGAAAAACTGTTTTTT | CAWSFLATNEKLFF
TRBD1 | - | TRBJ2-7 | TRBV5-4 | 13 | TGTGCCAGCAGCTACAGGGGCTCCTACGAGCAGTACTTC | CASSYRGSYEQYF
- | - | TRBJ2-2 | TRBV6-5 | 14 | TGTGCCAGCAGCCGGGACACTGACACCGGGGAGCTGTTTTTT | CASSRDTDTGELFF
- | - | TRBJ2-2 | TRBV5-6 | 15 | TGTGCCAGCACCCTGGGGGGGCTAGACACCGGGGAGCTGTTTTTT | CASTLGGLDTGELFF
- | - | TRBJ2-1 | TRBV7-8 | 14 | TGTGCCAGCAGCTTTCCCGGGACATACAATGAGCAGTTCTTC | CASSFPGTYNEQFF